This TCR beta chain was recorded in a study of siplizumab effects on memory and regulatory T cells. General study results and limits: There appeared to be greater diversity in naive T cells than in memory cells, and naive T cells seemed major contributors to the alloresponse. Proliferating siplizumab-culture Tregs lacked confirmation of suppressive function.

V was clipped by 4 bases and J by 3 bases; unmatched bases: 11. Per germline, CDR1 SGHNT and CDR2 YYREEE (reference sequence). The CDR3 runs to 19 residues. Every sample had approximately 10^5 of its TCR templates assayed. Clones were sequenced by immunoSEQ multiplex PCR, and TCRdb holds only the in-frame ones, with some missing. The table has more than 90,000 clones, roughly 94% seen once; the top ten hold approximately 1.5%. In regard to this clone: Its cognate antigen is unknown.

The chain is built from TRBV5-4 and TRBJ2-3, with TRBD2 matching over 16 bases. The clonotype was recovered from a human donor in good health. Sequenced sample: non-Treg CD4+ T cells sorted from blood. In nucleotides, the CDR3 is TGTGCCAGCAGCGCACCGGGACTAGCGGGAGGGCAGGGGACAGATACGCAGTATTTT. Translation: CASSAPGLAGGQGTDTQYF.